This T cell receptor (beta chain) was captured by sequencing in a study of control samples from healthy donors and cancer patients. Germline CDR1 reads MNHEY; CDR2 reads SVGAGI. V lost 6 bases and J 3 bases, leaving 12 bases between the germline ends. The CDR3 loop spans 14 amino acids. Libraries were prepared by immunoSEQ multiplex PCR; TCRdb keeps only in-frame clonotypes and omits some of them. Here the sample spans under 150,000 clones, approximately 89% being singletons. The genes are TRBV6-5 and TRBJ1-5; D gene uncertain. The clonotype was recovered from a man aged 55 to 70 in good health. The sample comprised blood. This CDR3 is CASSLDPFNQPQHF. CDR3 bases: TGTGCCAGCAGCCTTGACCCCTTCAATCAGCCCCAGCATTTT.